These 30 T cell receptor beta chains originate from one sample sequenced in a study of T cell responses to AZD1222 COVID-19 vaccine. The method was immunoSEQ multiplex PCR; TCRdb's version includes in-frame clones alone and lacks a portion of them. This table holds roughly 97,000 clones, approximately 89% found once. This material consisted of peripheral blood, taken on day 0 of AZD1222 vaccination. The receptors were sampled from an adult in good health.

V is TRBV4-1 and J is TRBJ1-5; no definite D call. Germline V gene lookup returns CDR1 MGHRA and CDR2 YSYEKL. The length of the CDR3 is 13 residues. V was cut by 4 bases and J by 3 bases, with 7 bases left in between. In DNA form, the CDR3 reads TGCGCCAGCAGCCTACAACCCAATCAGCCCCAGCATTTT. It is translated as CASSLQPNQPQHF.

The chain is built from TRBV10-3 and TRBJ1-5; D unclear. The germline CDR1 and CDR2 sequences are ENHRY and SYGVKD. The CDR3 sequence is 14 residues long. Trimming pared 6 bases from V and 3 bases from J, leaving 12 bases between. The CDR3 reads CAISDLDTNQPQHF. The CDR3, as DNA: TGTGCCATCAGCGACTTAGATACCAATCAGCCCCAGCATTTT.

The chain is built from TRBV5-6 and TRBJ2-7; 8 nucleotides align to TRBD1. Unmatched junction bases numbered 8, after V lost 3 bases and J lost 3 bases. The CDR3 totals 15 residues. CDR1 and CDR2 from the germline V gene are SGHDT and YYEEEE. CDR3 amino acids: CASSWTLTGGYEQYF. CDR3 coding DNA: TGTGCCAGCAGCTGGACACTTACAGGGGGCTACGAGCAGTACTTC.

The genes are TRBV3-1 (or the pseudogene TRBV3-2) and TRBJ1-3, with D tentatively TRBD1 (5 bases). Trimming left V 1 base short and J 0 bases short, with 7 bases between. The CDR3 sequence is 15 residues long. The germline V gene has CDR1 LGHDT and CDR2 YNNKEL (reference sequence). CDR3 sequence (DNA): TGTGCCAGCAGCCAAGGAGGGGACTCTGGAAACACCATATATTTT. Its translation: CASSQGGDSGNTIYF.

This chain uses TRBV25-1 with TRBJ2-3, with D tentatively TRBD1 (5 bases). The CDR3 consists of 13 residues. Germline lookup yields CDR1 MGHDK and CDR2 SYGVNS. CDR3 nucleotide sequence: TGTGCGATAGGGGCGTTCGGCACAGATACGCAGTATTTT. This gives the protein CAIGAFGTDTQYF.

The rearrangement uses TRBV7-6 and TRBJ1-5; 7 bases match TRBD1. Germline assignment: CDR1 SGHVS and CDR2 FNYEAQ. V dropped 6 bases and J dropped 4; count of bases not matched to a gene: 6. This CDR3 is 14 amino acids long. This chain's CDR3 is CASSQQGGNQPQHF. The CDR3 DNA is TGTGCCAGCAGTCAGCAGGGGGGGAATCAGCCCCAGCATTTT.

This clone was counted between two and nine times. The CDR3 loop is CASSIGYSQPQHF. As DNA, the CDR3 is TGTGCCAGTAGTATAGGTTACAGTCAGCCCCAGCATTTT. The chain couples TRBV19 to TRBJ1-5; D unclear. V was shortened by 1 base and J by 6 bases, with 7 bases between the two germline ends. Per germline, CDR1 LNHDA and CDR2 SQIVND (reference sequence). The CDR3 extends over 13 amino acids.

This chain uses TRBV25-1 with TRBJ1-1; no firm D call. Germline loops: CDR1 MGHDK, CDR2 SYGVNS. This CDR3 spans 13 amino acids. V shed 2 bases and J shed 1 base, with 5 bases lying between them. The CDR3 sequence is CASSEPRNTEAFF. As DNA, the CDR3 is TGTGCCAGCAGTGAACCTCGGAACACTGAAGCTTTCTTT.

This sequence joins TRBV5-1 and TRBJ2-7, with 10 nucleotides matching TRBD2. The germline CDR1 and CDR2 sequences are SGHRS and YFSETQ. J gave up 2 bases and V 0 bases, and 8 bases lay outside the gene matches. The CDR3 extends over 17 amino acids. The CDR3 coding sequence is TGCGCCAGCAGCTTGGAGGCTAGCGGGGGACCGCCCTACGAGCAGTACTTC. It specifies CASSLEASGGPPYEQYF.

This chain connects TRBV12-3 or TRBV12-4 to TRBJ1-2, with D unclear. Trimming stripped 1 base from V and 7 bases from J, with 7 bases between. This CDR3 comprises 12 residues. Here the CDR3 DNA reads TGTGCCAGCAGTTTAGGATGGGCTGGCTACACCTTC. This sequence encodes CASSLGWAGYTF.

Only one count was recorded for this clone. The V gene is TRBV12-3 or TRBV12-4, the J gene TRBJ1-1; D not certain. Between the trimmed V and J ends, which lost 1 base and 5 bases, there was a span of 8 bases. This CDR3 contains 13 residues. The CDR3 here is CASSLGSQTEAFF. The CDR3 DNA reads TGTGCCAGCAGTTTAGGGTCTCAGACTGAAGCTTTCTTT.

The chain employs TRBV12-5 and TRBJ2-6; D unclear. Trimming removed 2 bases from V and 3 bases from J, with 2 bases in between. CDR1 LGHNT and CDR2 FRNRAP come from the germline V gene. The CDR3 spans 13 residues. The CDR3 DNA reads as TGTGCTAGTGGTTTGAATGGGGCCAACGTCCTGACTTTC. Translated: CASGLNGANVLTF.

The CDR3 is CATGVGGLWITEAFF. The CDR3 DNA reads TGTGCCACCGGGGTGGGGGGTCTTTGGATCACTGAAGCTTTCTTT. V gene TRBV24-1 combines with J gene TRBJ1-1, with TRBD1 as a possible D gene (5 bases). The CDR3 loop spans 15 amino acids. Trimming removed 9 bases at V and 4 bases at J, with 20 bases between. CDR1 is KGHDR, CDR2 SFDVKD, per germline.

The V gene is TRBV7-2, the J gene TRBJ1-1; possible D gene TRBD1, 5 bases. The V end was cut by 5 bases, the J end by 5 bases, with 18 bases between. The CDR3 has 15 residues. CDR1 and CDR2 (germline): SGHTA, FQGNSA. The CDR3 loop is CASSPQRGRWTEAFF. CDR3 bases: TGTGCCAGCAGCCCTCAAAGGGGCAGGTGGACTGAAGCTTTCTTT.

This chain links TRBV7-8 with TRBJ2-3; 8 bases are a match to TRBD1. V gave up 4 bases and J gave up 3 bases; unmatched junction bases: 3. Germline V gives CDR1 SGHVS, CDR2 FQNEAQ. This CDR3 has 14 amino acids. CDR3: CASSSDRVTDTQYF. CDR3 bases: TGTGCCAGCAGCTCGGACAGGGTAACAGATACGCAGTATTTT.

The chain couples TRBV18 to TRBJ1-6; 7 bases map to TRBD1. The length of the CDR3 is 15 residues. CDR1 is KGHSH and CDR2 is LQKENI in the germline V gene. V lost 3 bases, J lost 6 bases, and 5 bases stayed unmatched. The CDR3 bases are TGTGCCAGCTCACCTACAGGGGATGGTAATTCACCCCTCCACTTT. Its protein is CASSPTGDGNSPLHF.

The chain is built from TRBV3-1 (or the pseudogene TRBV3-2) and TRBJ2-3, with D tentatively TRBD1 (6 bases). CDR1 and CDR2 (germline): LGHDT, YNNKEL (reference sequence). With 2 bases removed from V and 6 bases from J, the gap between germline ends came to 21 bases. This CDR3 has 17 residues. CDR3 in amino acids: CASSQPSGGLPGDTQYF. The DNA for the CDR3 is TGTGCCAGCAGCCAACCTAGTGGGGGCCTCCCAGGGGATACGCAGTATTTT.

The chain joins TRBV11-2 to TRBJ2-3; 9 bases fit TRBD1. The CDR3 totals 18 residues. The V gene end was trimmed by 0 bases and the J gene end by 5 bases; junction bases not matched to a gene: 12. CDR1 is SGHAT and CDR2 is FQNNGV in the germline V gene. CDR3 DNA: TGTGCCAGCAGCTTAGATCCACAGGACAGGGGATGGATAGATACGCAGTATTTT. Protein: CASSLDPQDRGWIDTQYF. Full variable domain (rest looked up from reference TRBV11-2 and TRBJ2-3): EAGVAQSPRYKIIEKRQSVAFWCNPISGHATLYWYQQILGQGPKLLIQFQNNGVVDDSQLPKDRFSAERLKGVDSTLKIQPAKLEDSAVYLCASSLDPQDRGWIDTQYFGPGTRLTVL.

This clone was seen a single time. The chain employs TRBV28 and TRBJ2-2; either TRBD1 or TRBD2 may fit D (6 bases each). Germline V gene data show CDR1 as MDHEN and CDR2 as SYDVKM. The ends were cut back, 3 bases at V and 0 bases at J, with 14 bases in the middle. This CDR3 contains 17 residues. The DNA for the CDR3 is TGTGCCAGCAGTTTCGGGGAAAGGGGGGCGAACACCGGGGAGCTGTTTTTT. Its translation: CASSFGERGANTGELFF.

In this sample, this clone turned up once. The chain employs TRBV18 and TRBJ1-3; D gene ambiguous. The CDR3 covers 13 residues. Between the trimmed V and J ends, which lost 2 bases and 0 bases, there was a span of 2 bases. The germline V gene has CDR1 KGHSH and CDR2 LQKENI. The chain's CDR3 is CASSPISGNTIYF. The CDR3 nucleotides read TGTGCCAGCTCACCAATCTCTGGAAACACCATATATTTT.

The chain has TRBV6-5 and TRBJ1-3; 7 bases align to TRBD1. The CDR3 loop spans 14 amino acids. CDR1 MNHEY and CDR2 SVGAGI come from the germline V gene. V lost 7 bases, J lost 4 bases, and 7 bases stayed unmatched. CDR3 sequence (DNA): TGTGCCAGCATCTCAGGGGGTGCGGGAAACACCATATATTTT. It translates to CASISGGAGNTIYF.

This chain's CDR3 is CASSLDGAIGSSYNSPLHF. For the CDR3, the DNA is TGTGCCAGTAGTCTCGACGGGGCTATCGGCAGCTCCTATAATTCACCCCTCCACTTT. The chain joins TRBV19 to TRBJ1-6; a possible D gene is TRBD1 (5 bases). Germline CDR1 reads LNHDA; CDR2 reads SQIVND (reference sequence). The CDR3 sequence is 19 residues long. Between the trimmed V and J ends, which lost 5 bases and 0 bases, there was a span of 20 bases.

The chain uses TRBV7-9 and TRBJ2-1; the D gene is possibly TRBD1 (6 bases). The length of the CDR3 is 18 residues. Looked up from germline, CDR1 is SEHNR and CDR2 is FQNEAQ (reference sequence). V was pared by 3 bases and J by 4 bases, with 22 bases between. CDR3 in DNA: TGTGCCAGCAGCTTCACACACGCCAAGACAGGTTATTACAATGAGCAGTTCTTC. Its protein product is CASSFTHAKTGYYNEQFF.

The chain uses TRBV12-5 and TRBJ1-3; 7 bases match TRBD1. The V and J ends lost 4 bases and 2 bases, in that order; junction bases with no gene match: 8. Germline assignment: CDR1 LGHNT and CDR2 FRNRAP. CDR3 length equals 16 residues. The CDR3 DNA is TGTGCTAGTGGTTGGGTGGGACAGTCCGCTGGAAACACCATATATTTT. Its translation is CASGWVGQSAGNTIYF.

The chain joins TRBV15 to TRBJ2-2; 7 nucleotides line up with TRBD1. The CDR3 is 14 amino acids. Per germline, CDR1 LNHNV and CDR2 YYDKDF (reference sequence). Trimming at V came to 4 bases and at J to 6 bases, leaving 5 bases not matched to a gene. The chain's CDR3 is CATSTRQGSGELFF. The CDR3 nucleotides are TGTGCCACCAGCACTCGACAGGGTTCCGGGGAGCTGTTTTTT.

V is TRBV3-1 (or the pseudogene TRBV3-2) and J is TRBJ2-4, with TRBD2 identical over 7 bases. CDR3 length equals 16 residues. Germline CDR1 and CDR2: LGHDT and YNNKEL (reference sequence). Trimming removed 0 bases from V and 1 base from J; junction bases left unmatched: 3. The CDR3 is CASSQEVGGAKNIQYF. The CDR3 DNA reads TGTGCCAGCAGCCAAGAGGTCGGGGGGGCCAAAAACATTCAGTACTTC.

The gene calls are TRBV5-1 and TRBJ1-1; D remains ambiguous. Between the trimmed V and J ends, which lost 2 bases and 3 bases, there was a span of 17 bases. Germline V gene sequence: CDR1 SGHRS, CDR2 YFSETQ. The CDR3 extends over 16 amino acids. The chain's CDR3 is CASSFGLTSGHTEAFF. Here the CDR3 DNA reads TGCGCCAGCAGCTTCGGACTCACCTCCGGCCACACTGAAGCTTTCTTT.

This clone was counted a single time. V is TRBV2 and J is TRBJ1-2; tentative D call: TRBD1 (5 bases). The germline V and J ends were trimmed by 4 bases and 5 bases, with 20 bases remaining between them. This CDR3 is 16 amino acids long. CDR1 and CDR2 (germline): SNHLY, FYNNEI. CDR3 DNA sequence: TGTGCCAGCAGTGTAGGGGTCGGGGGAATTTATTATGGCTACACCTTC. This encodes CASSVGVGGIYYGYTF.

The CDR3 DNA reads TGCGCCAGCAGCCAAGGTCGTGGGGGGTGGAACACCGGGGAGCTGTTTTTT. It codes for CASSQGRGGWNTGELFF. The chain combines TRBV4-1 with TRBJ2-2; tentative D call: TRBD2 (6 bases). Trimming stripped 1 base from V and 1 base from J, with 13 bases between. In germline, CDR1 is MGHRA, CDR2 YSYEKL. The CDR3 has 17 residues.

The chain combines TRBV3-1 (or the pseudogene TRBV3-2) with TRBJ1-3, with D tentatively TRBD1 (5 bases). The germline V gene has CDR1 LGHDT and CDR2 YNNKEL (reference sequence). With 0 bases removed from V and 11 bases from J, the gap between germline ends came to 14 bases. The CDR3 totals 14 residues. The CDR3 nucleotides read TGTGCCAGCAGCCAAGATGCGGGGGGGTTTTCCATATATTTT. Translated, it gives CASSQDAGGFSIYF.